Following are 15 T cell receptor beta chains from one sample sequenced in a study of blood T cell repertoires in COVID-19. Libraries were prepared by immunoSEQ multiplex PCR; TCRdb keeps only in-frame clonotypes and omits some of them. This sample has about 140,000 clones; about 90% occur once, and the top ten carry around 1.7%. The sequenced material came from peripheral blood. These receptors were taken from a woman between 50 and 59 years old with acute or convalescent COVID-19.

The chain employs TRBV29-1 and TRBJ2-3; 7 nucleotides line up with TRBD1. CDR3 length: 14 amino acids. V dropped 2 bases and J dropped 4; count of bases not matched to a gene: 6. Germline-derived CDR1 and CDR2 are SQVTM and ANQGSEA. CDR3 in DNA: TGCAGCGTTGAATGGTGGCAGGGGGCAGATACGCAGTATTTT. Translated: CSVEWWQGADTQYF.

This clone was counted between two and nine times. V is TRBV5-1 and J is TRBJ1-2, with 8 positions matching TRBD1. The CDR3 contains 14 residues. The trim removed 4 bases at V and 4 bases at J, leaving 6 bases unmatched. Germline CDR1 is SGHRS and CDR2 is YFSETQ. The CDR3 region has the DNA TGCGCCAGCAGCAGGGACGACAGGGGCTATGGCTACACCTTC. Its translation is CASSRDDRGYGYTF.

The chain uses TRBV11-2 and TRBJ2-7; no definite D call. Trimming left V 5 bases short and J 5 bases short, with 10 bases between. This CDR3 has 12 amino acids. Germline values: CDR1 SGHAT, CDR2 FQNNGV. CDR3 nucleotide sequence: TGTGCCAGCAGCCGGAGCAGCAACGAGCAGTACTTC. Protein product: CASSRSSNEQYF.

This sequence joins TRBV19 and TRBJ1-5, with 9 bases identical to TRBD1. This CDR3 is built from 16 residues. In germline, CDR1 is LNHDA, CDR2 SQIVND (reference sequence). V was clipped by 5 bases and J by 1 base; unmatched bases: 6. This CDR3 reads CASSPDRGLSNQPQHF. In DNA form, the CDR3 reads TGTGCCAGTAGTCCGGACAGGGGATTAAGCAATCAGCCCCAGCATTTT.

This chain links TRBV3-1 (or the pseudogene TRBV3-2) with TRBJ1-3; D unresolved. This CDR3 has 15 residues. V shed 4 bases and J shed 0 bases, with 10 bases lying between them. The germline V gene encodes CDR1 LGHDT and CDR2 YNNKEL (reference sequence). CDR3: CASSRRRNSGNTIYF. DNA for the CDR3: TGTGCCAGCAGCCGCCGGCGGAACTCTGGAAACACCATATATTTT.

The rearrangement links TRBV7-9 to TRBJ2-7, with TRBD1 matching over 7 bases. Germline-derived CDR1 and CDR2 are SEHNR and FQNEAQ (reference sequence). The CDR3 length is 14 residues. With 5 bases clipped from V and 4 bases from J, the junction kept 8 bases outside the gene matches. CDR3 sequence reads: CASSETGNAYEQYF. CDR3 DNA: TGTGCCAGCAGCGAGACAGGGAATGCTTACGAGCAGTACTTC.

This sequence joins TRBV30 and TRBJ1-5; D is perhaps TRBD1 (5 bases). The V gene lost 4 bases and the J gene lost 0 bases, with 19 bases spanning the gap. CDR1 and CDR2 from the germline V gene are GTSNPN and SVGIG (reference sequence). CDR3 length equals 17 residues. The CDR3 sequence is CAWTNSGQAYSNQPQHF. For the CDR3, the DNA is TGTGCCTGGACTAACTCAGGGCAGGCTTATAGCAATCAGCCCCAGCATTTT.

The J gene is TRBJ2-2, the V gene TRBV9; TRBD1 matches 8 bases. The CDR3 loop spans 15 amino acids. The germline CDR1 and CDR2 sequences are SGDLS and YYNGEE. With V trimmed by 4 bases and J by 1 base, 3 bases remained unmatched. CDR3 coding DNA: TGTGCCAGCAGCCCCGGGACAGGGAACACCGGGGAGCTGTTTTTT. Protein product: CASSPGTGNTGELFF.

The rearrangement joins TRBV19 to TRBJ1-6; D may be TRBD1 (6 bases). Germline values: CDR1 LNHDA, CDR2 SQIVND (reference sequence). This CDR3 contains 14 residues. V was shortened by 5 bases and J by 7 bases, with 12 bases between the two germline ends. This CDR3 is CASSLDRQNSPLHF. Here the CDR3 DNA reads TGTGCCAGTAGTTTGGACAGACAGAATTCACCCCTCCACTTT.

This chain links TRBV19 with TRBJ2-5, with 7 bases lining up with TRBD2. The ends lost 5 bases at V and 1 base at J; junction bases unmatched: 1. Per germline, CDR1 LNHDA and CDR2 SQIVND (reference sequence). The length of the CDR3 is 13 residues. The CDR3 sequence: CASSSSGQETQYF. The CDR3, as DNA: TGTGCCAGTAGTTCTAGCGGCCAAGAGACCCAGTACTTC.

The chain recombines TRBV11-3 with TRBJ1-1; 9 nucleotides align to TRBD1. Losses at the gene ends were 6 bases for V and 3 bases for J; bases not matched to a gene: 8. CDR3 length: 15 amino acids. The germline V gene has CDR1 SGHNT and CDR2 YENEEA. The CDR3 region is CASSLGTGRDTEAFF. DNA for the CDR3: TGTGCCAGCAGTCTAGGGACAGGGAGGGACACTGAAGCTTTCTTT.

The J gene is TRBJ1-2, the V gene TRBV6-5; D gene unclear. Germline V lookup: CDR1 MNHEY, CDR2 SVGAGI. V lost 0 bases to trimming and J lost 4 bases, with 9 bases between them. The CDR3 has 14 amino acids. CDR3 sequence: CASSYSTESYGYTF. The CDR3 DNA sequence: TGTGCCAGCAGTTACTCGACGGAGAGCTATGGCTACACCTTC.

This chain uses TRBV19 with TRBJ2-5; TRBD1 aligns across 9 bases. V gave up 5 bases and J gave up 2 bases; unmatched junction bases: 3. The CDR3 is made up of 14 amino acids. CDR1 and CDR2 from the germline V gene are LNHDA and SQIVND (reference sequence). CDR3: CASSVGQGQETQYF. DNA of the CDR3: TGTGCCAGTAGTGTCGGACAGGGGCAAGAGACCCAGTACTTC.

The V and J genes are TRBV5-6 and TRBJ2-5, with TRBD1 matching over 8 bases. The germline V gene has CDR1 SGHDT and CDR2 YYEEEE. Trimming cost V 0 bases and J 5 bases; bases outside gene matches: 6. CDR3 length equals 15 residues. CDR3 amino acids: CASSLGQGRGETQYF. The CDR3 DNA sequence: TGTGCCAGCAGCTTGGGACAGGGGCGCGGGGAGACCCAGTACTTC.

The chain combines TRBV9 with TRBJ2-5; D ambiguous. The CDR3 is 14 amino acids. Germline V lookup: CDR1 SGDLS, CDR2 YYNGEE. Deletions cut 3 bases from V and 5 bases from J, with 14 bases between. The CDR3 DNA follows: TGTGCCAGCAGCGAAGGAGCCCGACTGGAGACCCAGTACTTC. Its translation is CASSEGARLETQYF.